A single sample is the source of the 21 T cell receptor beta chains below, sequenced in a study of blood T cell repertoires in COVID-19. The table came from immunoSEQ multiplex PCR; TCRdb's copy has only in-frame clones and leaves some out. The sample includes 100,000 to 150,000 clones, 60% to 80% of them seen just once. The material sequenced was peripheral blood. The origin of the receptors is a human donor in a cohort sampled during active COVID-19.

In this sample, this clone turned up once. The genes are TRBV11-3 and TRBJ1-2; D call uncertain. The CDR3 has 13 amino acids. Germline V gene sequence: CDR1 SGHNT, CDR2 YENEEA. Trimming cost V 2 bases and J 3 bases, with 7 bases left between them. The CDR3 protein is CASSLRQDYGYTF. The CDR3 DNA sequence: TGTGCCAGCAGCTTAAGGCAGGACTATGGCTACACCTTC. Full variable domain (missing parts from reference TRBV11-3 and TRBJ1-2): EAGVVQSPRYKIIEKKQPVAFWCNPISGHNTLYWYLQNLGQGPELLIRYENEEAVDDSQLPKDRFSAERLKGVDSTLKIQPAELGDSAVYLCASSLRQDYGYTFGSGTRLTVV.

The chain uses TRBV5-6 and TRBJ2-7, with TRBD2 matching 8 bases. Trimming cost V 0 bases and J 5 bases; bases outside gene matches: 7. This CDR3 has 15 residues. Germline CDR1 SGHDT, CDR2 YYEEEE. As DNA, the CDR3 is TGTGCCAGCAGCTTGGAAAGCGGGAGAGGGGACGAGCAGTACTTC. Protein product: CASSLESGRGDEQYF.

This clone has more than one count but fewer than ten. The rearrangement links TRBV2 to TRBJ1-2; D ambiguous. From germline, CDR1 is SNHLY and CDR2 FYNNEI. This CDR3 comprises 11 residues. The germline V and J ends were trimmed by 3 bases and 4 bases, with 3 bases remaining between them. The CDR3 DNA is TGTGCCAGCAGTGACCTCTATGGCTACACCTTC. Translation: CASSDLYGYTF.

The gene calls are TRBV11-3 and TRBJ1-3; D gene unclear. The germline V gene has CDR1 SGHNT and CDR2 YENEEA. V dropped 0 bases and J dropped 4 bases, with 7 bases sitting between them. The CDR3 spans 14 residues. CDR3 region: CASSLERAGNTIYF. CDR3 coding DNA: TGTGCCAGCAGCTTAGAGAGAGCGGGAAACACCATATATTTT.

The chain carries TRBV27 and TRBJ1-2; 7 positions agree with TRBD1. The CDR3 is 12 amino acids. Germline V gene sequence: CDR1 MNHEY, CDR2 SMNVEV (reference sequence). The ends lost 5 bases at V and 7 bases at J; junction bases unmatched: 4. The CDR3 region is CASSPTGVGYTF. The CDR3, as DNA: TGTGCCAGCAGTCCTACAGGGGTTGGCTACACCTTC.

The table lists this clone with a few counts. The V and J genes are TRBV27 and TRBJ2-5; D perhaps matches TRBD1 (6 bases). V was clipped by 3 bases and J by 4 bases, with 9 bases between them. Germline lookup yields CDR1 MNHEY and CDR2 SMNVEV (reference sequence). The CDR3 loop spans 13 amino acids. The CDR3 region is CASSFSRGETQYF. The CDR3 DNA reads TGTGCCAGCAGTTTCAGCAGGGGAGAGACCCAGTACTTC.

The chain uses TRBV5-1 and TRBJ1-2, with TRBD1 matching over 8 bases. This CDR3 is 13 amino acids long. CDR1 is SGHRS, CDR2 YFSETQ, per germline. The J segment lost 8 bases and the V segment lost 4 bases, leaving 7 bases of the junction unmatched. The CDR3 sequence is CASSPGQGRGYTF. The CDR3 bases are TGCGCCAGCAGCCCTGGACAGGGCAGGGGCTACACCTTC.

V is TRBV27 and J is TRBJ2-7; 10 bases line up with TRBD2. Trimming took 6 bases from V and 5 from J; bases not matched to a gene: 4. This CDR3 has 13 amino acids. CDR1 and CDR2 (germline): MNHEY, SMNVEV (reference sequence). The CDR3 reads CASSRAGGNEQYF. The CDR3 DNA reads TGTGCCAGCAGCCGAGCGGGAGGGAACGAGCAGTACTTC.

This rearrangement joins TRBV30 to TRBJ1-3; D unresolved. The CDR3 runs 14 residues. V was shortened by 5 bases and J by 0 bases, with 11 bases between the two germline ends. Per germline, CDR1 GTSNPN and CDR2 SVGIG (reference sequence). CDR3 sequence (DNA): TGTGCCTGGCTAGGTTATACCTCTGGAAACACCATATATTTT. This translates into CAWLGYTSGNTIYF.

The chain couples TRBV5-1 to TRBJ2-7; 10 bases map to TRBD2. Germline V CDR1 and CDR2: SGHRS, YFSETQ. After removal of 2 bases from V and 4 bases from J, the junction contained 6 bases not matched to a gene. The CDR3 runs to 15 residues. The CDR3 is CASSLGIAGGYEQYF. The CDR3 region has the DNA TGCGCCAGCAGCTTAGGAATAGCGGGAGGTTACGAGCAGTACTTC.

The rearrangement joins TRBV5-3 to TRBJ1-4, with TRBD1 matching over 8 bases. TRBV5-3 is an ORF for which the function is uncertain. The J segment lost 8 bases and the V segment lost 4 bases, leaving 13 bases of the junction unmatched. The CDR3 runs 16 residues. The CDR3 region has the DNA TGTGCCAGAAGCCATAGACGGACAGGGCGAAAGGAAAAACTGTTTTTT. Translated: CARSHRRTGRKEKLFF.

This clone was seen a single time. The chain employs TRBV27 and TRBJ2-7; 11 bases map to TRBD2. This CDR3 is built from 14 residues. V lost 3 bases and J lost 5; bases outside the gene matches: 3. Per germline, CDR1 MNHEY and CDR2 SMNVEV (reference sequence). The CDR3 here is CASSFLAGGDEQYF. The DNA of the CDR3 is TGTGCCAGCAGTTTTTTAGCGGGAGGGGACGAGCAGTACTTC.

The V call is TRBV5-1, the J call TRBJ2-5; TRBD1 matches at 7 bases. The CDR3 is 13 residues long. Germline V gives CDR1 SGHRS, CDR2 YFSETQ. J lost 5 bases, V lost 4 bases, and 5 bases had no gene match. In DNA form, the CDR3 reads TGCGCCAGCAGCAGGGGGACAGAGGAGACCCAGTACTTC. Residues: CASSRGTEETQYF.

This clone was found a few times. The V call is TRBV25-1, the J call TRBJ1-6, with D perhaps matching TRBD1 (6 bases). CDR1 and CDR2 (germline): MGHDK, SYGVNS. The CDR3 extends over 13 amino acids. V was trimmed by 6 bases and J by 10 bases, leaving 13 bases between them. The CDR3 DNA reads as TGTGCCAGCAGCCCCCGTCAGGGGTCACCCCTCCACTTT. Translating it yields CASSPRQGSPLHF.

In DNA form, the CDR3 reads TGCGCCAGCAGCCCCGGGGGGCGCCCCGAGCAGTACTTC. This encodes CASSPGGRPEQYF. The chain has TRBV5-1 and TRBJ2-7; D is possibly TRBD2 (7 bases). The CDR3 spans 13 residues. Germline loops: CDR1 SGHRS, CDR2 YFSETQ. Deletions cut 4 bases from V and 6 bases from J, with 14 bases between.

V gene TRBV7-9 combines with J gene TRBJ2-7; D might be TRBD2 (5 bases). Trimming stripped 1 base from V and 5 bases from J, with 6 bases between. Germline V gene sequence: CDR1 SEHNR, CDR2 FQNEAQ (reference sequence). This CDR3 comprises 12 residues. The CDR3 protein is CASSLGGDEQYF. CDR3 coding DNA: TGTGCCAGCAGCTTAGGGGGAGACGAGCAGTACTTC.

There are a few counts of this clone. The CDR3 here is CSARRALEAFF. CDR3 DNA sequence: TGCAGTGCCCGCAGGGCCCTTGAAGCTTTCTTT. The chain couples TRBV20-1 to TRBJ1-1, with D possibly TRBD1 on 5 matching bases. The V gene lost 6 bases and the J gene lost 7 bases, with 12 bases spanning the gap. Per the germline V gene, CDR1 is DFQATT and CDR2 is SNEGSKA (reference sequence). The CDR3 runs to 11 residues.

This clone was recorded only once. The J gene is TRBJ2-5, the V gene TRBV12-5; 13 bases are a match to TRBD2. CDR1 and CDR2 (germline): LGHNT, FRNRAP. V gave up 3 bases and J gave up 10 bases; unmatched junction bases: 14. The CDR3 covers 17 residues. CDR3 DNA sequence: TGTGCTAGTGGTTTTGGGACTAGCGGGGATAGCCAAGAGGTCCAGTACTTC. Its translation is CASGFGTSGDSQEVQYF.

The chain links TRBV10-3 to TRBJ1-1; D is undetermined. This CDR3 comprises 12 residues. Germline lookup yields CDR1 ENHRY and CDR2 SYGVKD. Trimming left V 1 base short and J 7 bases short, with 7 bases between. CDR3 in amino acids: CAISEFEGEAFF. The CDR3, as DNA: TGTGCCATCAGTGAGTTCGAGGGTGAAGCTTTCTTT.

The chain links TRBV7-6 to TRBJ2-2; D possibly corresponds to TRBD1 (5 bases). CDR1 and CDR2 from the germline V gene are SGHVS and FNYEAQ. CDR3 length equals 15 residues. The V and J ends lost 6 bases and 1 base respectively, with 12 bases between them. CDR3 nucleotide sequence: TGTGCCAGCAGACCAACGACAGAGAACACCGGGGAGCTGTTTTTT. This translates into CASRPTTENTGELFF.

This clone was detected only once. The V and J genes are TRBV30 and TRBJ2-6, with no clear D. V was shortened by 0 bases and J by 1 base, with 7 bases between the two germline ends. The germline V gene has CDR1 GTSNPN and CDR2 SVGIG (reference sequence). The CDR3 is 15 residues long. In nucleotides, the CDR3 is TGTGCCTGGAGTGTAATTGCGTCTGGGGCCAACGTCCTGACTTTC. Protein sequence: CAWSVIASGANVLTF.